This T cell receptor beta chain was observed in a study of molecular identifiers for immune sequencing clone quantification. Germline V gene data show CDR1 as LNHDA and CDR2 as SQIVND (reference sequence). The CDR3 has 14 amino acids. As regards this clonotype: Just one base apart from a much larger clone, this may be a read error.

From the PCR reads, TCRdb called clonotypes with MiXCR, one entry per CDR3 protein. Of some 89,000 distinct CDR3 sequences in the sample, approximately 25% were seen once. The sequenced sample was naive CD8+ T cells from blood, with Jurkat cell RNA spiked in. Subset denoted: FACS-sorted CD8+CD4-CCR7+CD45RA+ naive T cells. The chain links TRBV19 to TRBJ1-1; D gene ambiguous. The TCR was taken from a human donor in good health. Some libraries in this study had Jurkat cell RNA spiked in. This CDR3 reads CASGIYSPNTEAFF. The DNA of the CDR3 is TGTGCCAGTGGTATTTACAGTCCCAACACTGAAGCTTTCTTT.